These 20 T cell receptor beta chains came from one sample sequenced in a study of blood T cell repertoires in COVID-19. Produced via immunoSEQ multiplex PCR; TCRdb's table is partial and in-frame only. This table has under 130,000 clones, roughly 80% appearing once. Sequencing used peripheral blood. The receptors shown here come from a woman of 80 years or more with acute or convalescent COVID-19.

The chain joins TRBV11-2 to TRBJ2-2; TRBD2 agrees at 10 bases. Germline CDR1 reads SGHAT; CDR2 reads FQNNGV. V dropped 5 bases and J dropped 6; count of bases not matched to a gene: 9. The CDR3 is 16 amino acids. CDR3 in amino acids: CASSPNLAGVSGELFF. The DNA of the CDR3 is TGTGCCAGCAGCCCAAACCTAGCGGGAGTGTCCGGGGAGCTGTTTTTT.

The chain uses TRBV7-2 and TRBJ1-2, with 10 bases matching TRBD1. Trimming at V came to 3 bases and at J to 8 bases, leaving 6 bases not matched to a gene. This CDR3 contains 14 residues. In germline, CDR1 is SGHTA, CDR2 FQGNSA. Written as DNA, the CDR3 is TGTGCCAGCAGCTTCCCCGGGACAGGGGTCGGCTACACCTTC. Protein: CASSFPGTGVGYTF.

The chain has TRBV25-1 and TRBJ2-5; D is uncertain. Looked up from germline, CDR1 is MGHDK and CDR2 is SYGVNS. Trimming removed 1 base from V and 4 bases from J, with 4 bases in between. The CDR3 spans 12 residues. The CDR3 sequence: CASSEFIETQYF. CDR3 coding DNA: TGTGCCAGCAGTGAATTCATAGAGACCCAGTACTTC.

The chain carries TRBV9 and TRBJ2-3; TRBD2 aligns across 16 bases. This CDR3 has 16 amino acids. CDR1 is SGDLS and CDR2 is YYNGEE in the germline V gene. The J segment lost 3 bases and the V segment lost 4 bases, leaving 2 bases of the junction unmatched. The CDR3 nucleotides are TGTGCCAGCAGCTTGGGACTAGCGGGAGGGACAGATACGCAGTATTTT. As protein: CASSLGLAGGTDTQYF.

V usage is TRBV11-3 and J usage is TRBJ1-1; D not resolved. V was pared by 5 bases and J by 1 base, with 8 bases between. This CDR3 is built from 13 residues. Germline V gene data show CDR1 as SGHNT and CDR2 as YENEEA. The CDR3 loop reads CASSQQTNTEAFF. The DNA for the CDR3 is TGTGCCAGCAGCCAACAAACGAACACTGAAGCTTTCTTT. Full variable domain (rest looked up from reference TRBV11-3 and TRBJ1-1): EAGVVQSPRYKIIEKKQPVAFWCNPISGHNTLYWYLQNLGQGPELLIRYENEEAVDDSQLPKDRFSAERLKGVDSTLKIQPAELGDSAVYLCASSQQTNTEAFFGQGTRLTVV.

The rearrangement links TRBV10-3 to TRBJ1-2; weak D call: TRBD1 (6 bases). The germline V gene encodes CDR1 ENHRY and CDR2 SYGVKD. V lost 5 bases and J lost 8, with 15 bases in between. CDR3 length: 13 amino acids. The CDR3 loop reads CAISSSGVHGYTF. The CDR3 DNA sequence: TGTGCCATCAGTTCCTCAGGGGTTCACGGCTACACCTTC.

V gene TRBV5-1 combines with J gene TRBJ2-2, with 8 bases matching TRBD1. Trimming took 4 bases from V and 7 from J; bases not matched to a gene: 6. The CDR3 length is 14 residues. The germline V gene encodes CDR1 SGHRS and CDR2 YFSETQ. The CDR3 loop is CASSDTGGSGELFF. The CDR3 DNA reads TGCGCCAGCAGCGATACAGGGGGGAGCGGGGAGCTGTTTTTT. The complete variable domain, with remaining parts taken from reference TRBV5-1 and TRBJ2-2, reads KAGVTQTPRYLIKTRGQQVTLSCSPISGHRSVSWYQQTPGQGLQFLFEYFSETQRNKGNFPGRFSGRQFSNSRSEMNVSTLELGDSALYLCASSDTGGSGELFFGEGSRLTVL.

The chain employs TRBV11-3 and TRBJ1-5, with D possibly being TRBD1 (5 bases). The germline V gene encodes CDR1 SGHNT and CDR2 YENEEA. This CDR3 region has 15 residues. Trimming left V 5 bases short and J 5 bases short, with 16 bases between. The CDR3 sequence: CASSPQTDFYQPQHF. CDR3 coding DNA: TGTGCCAGCAGCCCGCAGACAGATTTCTATCAGCCCCAGCATTTT.

The chain carries TRBV5-1 and TRBJ2-1, with 7 bases aligning to TRBD2. Trimming took 2 bases from V and 4 from J; bases not matched to a gene: 3. CDR1 is SGHRS, CDR2 YFSETQ, per germline. The CDR3 totals 14 residues. CDR3 amino acids: CASSFLREYNEQFF. The CDR3, as DNA: TGCGCCAGCAGCTTTTTGCGGGAGTACAATGAGCAGTTCTTC.

This chain connects TRBV11-2 to TRBJ2-7; D possibly corresponds to TRBD1 (6 bases). In germline, CDR1 is SGHAT, CDR2 FQNNGV. The CDR3 spans 15 residues. Trimming shortened V by 0 bases and J by 2 bases, and 11 bases separated the two germline ends. The CDR3 protein is CASSLDQGITYEQYF. The DNA of the CDR3 is TGTGCCAGCAGCTTAGATCAGGGGATCACCTACGAGCAGTACTTC. The variable domain in full, with the rest retrieved from reference TRBV11-2 and TRBJ2-7, is EAGVAQSPRYKIIEKRQSVAFWCNPISGHATLYWYQQILGQGPKLLIQFQNNGVVDDSQLPKDRFSAERLKGVDSTLKIQPAKLEDSAVYLCASSLDQGITYEQYFGPGTRLTVT.

The V and J genes are TRBV5-4 and TRBJ2-7, with D unclear. Deletions cut 4 bases from V and 0 bases from J, with 11 bases between. Germline CDR1 is SGHNT and CDR2 is YYREEE (reference sequence). This CDR3 spans 14 amino acids. CDR3 in amino acids: CASSPRLDSYEQYF. The CDR3 nucleotides are TGTGCCAGCAGCCCGCGACTGGACTCCTACGAGCAGTACTTC.

The chain links TRBV6-1 to TRBJ1-2; 7 bases are shared with TRBD1. This CDR3 is 13 amino acids long. Germline CDR1 is MNHNS and CDR2 is SASEGT. V lost 6 bases and J lost 4; bases outside the gene matches: 5. CDR3 DNA: TGTGCCAGCAGCACACAGGGGAGCTATGGCTACACCTTC. Translating gives CASSTQGSYGYTF.

This clone was picked up a small number of times. The chain employs TRBV5-1 and TRBJ2-7, with TRBD1 as a possible D gene (6 bases). The CDR3 is 13 amino acids. Germline assignment: CDR1 SGHRS and CDR2 YFSETQ. V gave up 6 bases and J gave up 3 bases, with 13 bases separating them. CDR3: CASIGQTSYEQYV. The CDR3 coding sequence is TGCGCCAGCATCGGACAGACCAGCTACGAGCAGTACGTC.

This chain links TRBV7-9 with TRBJ2-2, with D unclear. There are 16 residues in the CDR3. The germline CDR1 and CDR2 sequences are SEHNR and FQNEAQ (reference sequence). Trimming left V 5 bases short and J 0 bases short, with 13 bases between. In DNA form, the CDR3 reads TGTGCCAGCAGCCCGTCTGCCACTTCGAACACCGGGGAGCTGTTTTTT. Translation gives CASSPSATSNTGELFF.

This clone has a handful of counts. The CDR3, as DNA: TGTGCCAGCACGGAGGGACAGCCCCAGCATTTT. Translation gives CASTEGQPQHF. The V gene is TRBV6-5, the J gene TRBJ1-5; the D is unclear. Germline V gene sequence: CDR1 MNHEY, CDR2 SVGAGI. The CDR3 sequence is 11 residues long. V gave up 7 bases and J gave up 7 bases, with 8 bases separating them.

The chain is built from TRBV15 and TRBJ2-1, with TRBD2 matching over 8 bases. Trimming at V came to 10 bases and at J to 6 bases, leaving 11 bases not matched to a gene. The CDR3 contains 14 residues. Germline CDR1 is LNHNV and CDR2 is YYDKDF (reference sequence). CDR3 sequence: CASRDTGGPNEQFF. The DNA of the CDR3 is TGTGCCAGTAGAGATACGGGAGGGCCCAATGAGCAGTTCTTC.

The chain carries TRBV30 and TRBJ1-1, with a tentative D call TRBD1 (6 bases). Deletions cut 2 bases from V and 3 bases from J, with 13 bases between. The CDR3 is 14 amino acids. CDR1 and CDR2 (germline): GTSNPN, SVGIG (reference sequence). The CDR3 protein is CAWSLWGLDTEAFF. CDR3 nucleotides: TGTGCCTGGAGTCTGTGGGGGCTGGACACTGAAGCTTTCTTT.

The chain is built from TRBV24-1 and TRBJ2-1; 13 bases align to TRBD2. CDR3 length equals 12 residues. Looked up from germline, CDR1 is KGHDR and CDR2 is SFDVKD. The trim removed 9 bases at V and 9 bases at J, leaving 1 base unmatched. CDR3 loop: CATGLAGVEQFF. The CDR3 DNA sequence: TGTGCCACCGGACTAGCGGGAGTTGAGCAGTTCTTC.

This clone was picked up a small number of times. The chain carries TRBV14 and TRBJ2-4; D might be TRBD2 (7 bases). The CDR3 is made up of 15 amino acids. V was shortened by 5 bases and J by 2 bases, with 13 bases between the two germline ends. Germline CDR1 and CDR2: SGHDN and FVKESK. CDR3 in amino acids: CASSSFGGPKNIQYF. CDR3 bases: TGTGCCAGCAGCTCCTTCGGGGGGCCCAAAAACATTCAGTACTTC.

The J gene is TRBJ1-2, the V gene TRBV19, with 8 bases matching TRBD1. Trimming took 7 bases from V and 4 from J; bases not matched to a gene: 2. Germline V CDR1 and CDR2: LNHDA, SQIVND (reference sequence). This CDR3 has 12 residues. The CDR3 spells CASKQGAYGYTF. The DNA for the CDR3 is TGTGCCAGTAAGCAGGGGGCCTATGGCTACACCTTC.